Listed below are T cell receptor beta chains from one sample, sequenced in a study of blood T cell repertoires in COVID-19. The table came from immunoSEQ multiplex PCR; TCRdb's copy has only in-frame clones and leaves some out. The sample lists some 250,000 clones, about 81% seen once, with approximately 13% in the top ten. Specimen: peripheral blood. Every receptor here comes from a woman aged 60-70 years with active or convalescent COVID-19. Both conserved end residues are part of each CDR3. D genes are given only for firm matches. A clone size is listed for some rows: how often the clone was seen (once, few, many), or a class if it is expanded.

D gene: TRBD2
J gene: TRBJ2-3
clone size: -
V gene: TRBV11-3
CDR3 protein: CASSPAGQRGGRTTDTQYF
CDR3 DNA: TGTGCCAGCAGCCCGGCGGGCCAGCGGGGGGGCCGGACCACAGATACGCAGTATTTT

D gene: -
J gene: TRBJ2-2
clone size: -
V gene: TRBV7-9
CDR3 protein: CASLRTENTGELFF
CDR3 DNA: TGTGCCAGCCTCCGGACAGAAAACACCGGGGAGCTGTTTTTT

D gene: -
J gene: TRBJ1-1
clone size: -
V gene: TRBV5-6
CDR3 protein: CASSFLNTEAFF
CDR3 DNA: TGTGCCAGCAGCTTCTTGAACACTGAAGCTTTCTTT

D gene: -
J gene: TRBJ2-7
clone size: -
V gene: TRBV6-5
CDR3 protein: CASSSPRVPYEQYF
CDR3 DNA: TGTGCCAGCAGTTCCCCCCGGGTCCCGTACGAGCAGTACTTC

D gene: -
J gene: TRBJ1-6
clone size: few
V gene: TRBV27
CDR3 protein: CASSFGDSYSPLHF
CDR3 DNA: TGTGCCAGCAGTTTTGGGGACTCTTATTCACCCCTCCACTTT

D gene: -
J gene: TRBJ1-2
clone size: few
V gene: TRBV3-1/TRBV3-2
CDR3 protein: CASSQEGVSYGYTF
CDR3 DNA: TGTGCCAGCAGCCAAGAAGGGGTATCCTATGGCTACACCTTC

D gene: -
J gene: TRBJ2-5
clone size: -
V gene: TRBV5-1
CDR3 protein: CASSLSSEGETQYF
CDR3 DNA: TGCGCCAGCAGCTTGAGTAGCGAGGGAGAGACCCAGTACTTC

D gene: TRBD1
J gene: TRBJ1-6
clone size: -
V gene: TRBV6-1
CDR3 protein: CASSTSADRGSALHF
CDR3 DNA: TGTGCCAGCAGTACCTCGGCGGACAGGGGTTCGGCCCTCCACTTT

D gene: -
J gene: TRBJ2-3
clone size: -
V gene: TRBV29-1
CDR3 protein: CSVEGQGYTDTQYF
CDR3 DNA: TGCAGCGTTGAAGGGCAGGGTTACACAGATACGCAGTATTTT

D gene: -
J gene: TRBJ2-2
clone size: -
V gene: TRBV4-1
CDR3 protein: CASSQGGGGSTGELFF
CDR3 DNA: TGCGCCAGCAGCCAAGGGGGAGGGGGAAGCACCGGGGAGCTGTTTTTT

D gene: -
J gene: TRBJ2-7
clone size: -
V gene: TRBV5-6
CDR3 protein: CASSFTSHQMYEQYF
CDR3 DNA: TGTGCCAGCAGCTTCACTAGCCATCAGATGTACGAGCAGTACTTC

D gene: TRBD1
J gene: TRBJ1-1
clone size: -
V gene: TRBV5-1
CDR3 protein: CASSTGERNGNTEAFF
CDR3 DNA: TGCGCCAGCTCTACAGGGGAACGGAACGGGAACACTGAAGCTTTCTTT

D gene: -
J gene: TRBJ1-3
clone size: -
V gene: TRBV5-8
CDR3 protein: CASSRRPGSGNTIYF
CDR3 DNA: TGTGCCAGCAGCCGAAGGCCGGGCTCTGGAAACACCATATATTTT

D gene: -
J gene: TRBJ1-4
clone size: -
V gene: TRBV18
CDR3 protein: CASSPLPGGGEKLFF
CDR3 DNA: TGTGCCAGCTCACCACTGCCAGGAGGCGGTGAAAAACTGTTTTTT

D gene: TRBD2
J gene: TRBJ2-1
clone size: once
V gene: TRBV18
CDR3 protein: CASSPPSGGQGEQFF
CDR3 DNA: TGTGCCAGCTCACCACCATCGGGGGGGCAGGGTGAGCAGTTCTTC

D gene: -
J gene: TRBJ2-2
clone size: -
V gene: TRBV5-1
CDR3 protein: CASSSKGLGTGELFF
CDR3 DNA: TGCGCCAGCAGCTCTAAGGGGCTCGGCACCGGGGAGCTGTTTTTT

D gene: TRBD1
J gene: TRBJ1-5
clone size: -
V gene: TRBV5-1
CDR3 protein: CASSLGDRGLYQPQHF
CDR3 DNA: TGCGCCAGCAGCTTGGGGGACAGGGGGCTTTATCAGCCCCAGCATTTT

D gene: -
J gene: TRBJ1-2
clone size: once
V gene: TRBV7-2
CDR3 protein: CASSPGPQYYGYTF
CDR3 DNA: TGTGCCAGCAGCCCAGGGCCACAGTACTATGGCTACACCTTC

D gene: TRBD1
J gene: TRBJ1-1
clone size: -
V gene: TRBV28
CDR3 protein: CASPRTGGVADTEAFF
CDR3 DNA: TGTGCCAGCCCAAGGACAGGGGGAGTCGCGGACACTGAAGCTTTCTTT

D gene: -
J gene: TRBJ1-4
clone size: once
V gene: TRBV19
CDR3 protein: CASSMIGEGGSTNEKLFF
CDR3 DNA: TGTGCCAGTAGTATGATCGGGGAAGGGGGTTCAACTAATGAAAAACTGTTTTTT

D gene: -
J gene: TRBJ1-2
clone size: -
V gene: TRBV19
CDR3 protein: CASRIGTSAHGYTF
CDR3 DNA: TGTGCCAGTAGGATTGGGACATCAGCCCATGGCTACACCTTC

D gene: -
J gene: TRBJ2-7
clone size: -
V gene: TRBV6-6
CDR3 protein: CASSITGNYEQYF
CDR3 DNA: TGTGCCAGCAGCATTACAGGGAACTACGAGCAGTACTTC

D gene: TRBD1
J gene: TRBJ1-5
clone size: once
V gene: TRBV7-9
CDR3 protein: CASSRTGDSNQPQHF
CDR3 DNA: TGTGCCAGCAGCCGTACAGGGGACAGCAATCAGCCCCAGCATTTT

D gene: -
J gene: TRBJ2-5
clone size: -
V gene: TRBV7-2
CDR3 protein: CASSLGMGGHFQETQYF
CDR3 DNA: TGTGCCAGCAGCTTAGGGATGGGGGGGCATTTCCAAGAGACCCAGTACTTC

D gene: -
J gene: TRBJ2-5
clone size: -
V gene: TRBV2
CDR3 protein: CASRGDLETQYF
CDR3 DNA: TGTGCCAGCAGAGGGGATCTGGAGACCCAGTACTTC

D gene: TRBD1
J gene: TRBJ1-1
clone size: -
V gene: TRBV12-3/TRBV12-4
CDR3 protein: CASSSTGPEAFF
CDR3 DNA: TGTGCCAGCAGTTCGACAGGGCCTGAAGCTTTCTTT

D gene: TRBD1
J gene: TRBJ2-7
clone size: -
V gene: TRBV7-8
CDR3 protein: CASSLGLQGYEQYF
CDR3 DNA: TGTGCCAGCAGCTTAGGGTTACAGGGGTACGAGCAGTACTTC

D gene: -
J gene: TRBJ2-5
clone size: -
V gene: TRBV30
CDR3 protein: CAWTSVETQYF
CDR3 DNA: TGTGCCTGGACTAGTGTGGAGACCCAGTACTTC

D gene: -
J gene: TRBJ2-7
clone size: -
V gene: TRBV7-9
CDR3 protein: CASSVQGQGYEQYF
CDR3 DNA: TGTGCCAGCAGCGTACAAGGGCAGGGCTACGAGCAGTACTTC

D gene: -
J gene: TRBJ1-6
clone size: -
V gene: TRBV19
CDR3 protein: CASSPGTGRKNSPLHF
CDR3 DNA: TGTGCCAGTTCCCCCGGGACTGGACGGAAGAATTCACCCCTCCACTTT

D gene: -
J gene: TRBJ1-2
clone size: many
V gene: TRBV7-9
CDR3 protein: CASSPPRGGYTF
CDR3 DNA: TGTGCCAGCAGCCCCCCACGGGGTGGCTACACCTTC

D gene: TRBD1
J gene: TRBJ2-3
clone size: once
V gene: TRBV7-9
CDR3 protein: CASSDGDRGTPTYF
CDR3 DNA: TGTGCCAGCAGCGACGGGGACAGGGGGACGCCAACGTATTTT

D gene: -
J gene: TRBJ1-5
clone size: -
V gene: TRBV30
CDR3 protein: CAWSRAYQPQHF
CDR3 DNA: TGTGCCTGGAGCAGGGCTTATCAGCCCCAGCATTTT

D gene: TRBD2
J gene: TRBJ2-3
clone size: -
V gene: TRBV5-1
CDR3 protein: CASSPWERGGSRDTQYF
CDR3 DNA: TGCGCCAGCAGCCCCTGGGAGCGGGGGGGCAGTAGAGATACGCAGTATTTT

D gene: TRBD1
J gene: TRBJ1-5
clone size: -
V gene: TRBV27
CDR3 protein: CASSLSWTGDQPQHF
CDR3 DNA: TGTGCCAGCAGTTTATCGTGGACAGGGGATCAGCCCCAGCATTTT